This T cell receptor (beta chain) appears in the sequencing data of a study of T cells expressing NK-cell markers. Overall study results and limits: Whether the expanded NKG2C+ T cell clones recognized HCMV remained unclear. In roughly six donors, dominant NKG2C+ clonotypes were about 1.0-7.0% of CD8+ T cells.

This CDR3 contains 12 residues. CDR1 is LGHDT, CDR2 YNNKEL, per germline (reference sequence). Researchers built TCR beta cDNA using 5'RACE template switching with UMIs. With the 5' RACE reads reprocessed, TCRdb shows one record per CDR3 protein and no DNA. This sample's clone table lists roughly 110,000 distinct CDR3 sequences. As regards this clonotype: Its antigen remains unknown.

The sequenced material came from blood T cells: a sorted CD56 or NKG2C T cell subset, CD4+ or CD8+ T cells, or bulk PBMC T cells (not recorded which). V and J are TRBV3-1 and TRBJ2-1. This sequence originates from a woman aged 18 to 69 in good health. CDR3 amino acids: CASSQGDDEQFF.